This T cell receptor (beta chain) was documented in a study of Ad26.COV2.S vaccination and SARS-CoV-2 variants (dated by TCRdb to the early 2020s). As for the study more broadly: Donors in the vaccine arm were drawn from COV1001, a phase I-IIa trial of Ad26.COV2.S in healthy adults that was multicentre, randomized, double-blind and placebo-controlled. The specificity and breadth of SARS-CoV-2-reactive T cell receptors after Ad26.COV2.S vaccination were assessed by TCRbeta repertoire sequencing. Ad26.COV2.S was administered intramuscularly at a dose of 5x10^10 or 1x10^11 viral particles, either as one shot or as two shots given 56 days apart. Throughout the experiments and outcome assessment, investigators stayed blinded to trial group allocation. Trial participants were randomized into five groups of five, in which low-dose or high-dose Ad26.COV2.S was given once or twice, or placebo was given on both occasions. The TCR-sequenced set comprised approximately 32 samples: about 19 Ad26.COV2.S vaccine recipients, 5 placebo recipients and 8 SARS-CoV-2 convalescent individuals.

TCRbeta CDR3 regions were sequenced with the immunoSEQ Assay. After extraction, genomic DNA underwent amplification by bias-controlled multiplex PCR, followed by high-throughput sequencing. On the study's bioinformatics: To quantify the absolute abundance of every unique TCRbeta CDR3 region, sequences were collapsed and filtered. T cell fraction was estimated by normalizing TCRbeta template counts to usable DNA, which was measured by amplifying reference genes present in all nucleated cells. Repertoire TCRs were annotated as SARS-CoV-2-specific when V gene, CDR3 amino acid sequence and J gene were exactly matched to a known reactive TCR set. The reference SARS-CoV-2 TCR set was obtained from MIRA and was filtered for enrichment in COVID-19-positive ImmuneCODE repertoires, whereby public or cross-reactive TCRs were removed. Based on the MIRA antigens, annotated TCRs were further analysed at the level of specific ORF or position within ORF. Depth was the summed frequency of annotated unique rearrangements, while breadth was defined as annotated unique rearrangements over total unique productive rearrangements. Two-sided Wilcoxon rank-sum tests were used to compare TCR breadth between groups. Not all clones reach the TCRdb copy of this immuneACCESS table, which keeps in-frame sequences only. Checked studies attribute under half of the gap to unresolved V genes and leave the rest unexplained. D and trimming come from the DNA, and the V and J calls and clone size come from that table. The sample table records approximately 300,000 clones; more than 70% of these occur just once. 1.9% of the sample rests with the top ten.

Per the publication, the treatment or condition label means: roughly 19 received Ad26.COV2.S at low or high dose, single or two shots; 5 received placebo; per-sample allocation not given. For vaccine and placebo recipients, repertoires were sequenced using samples collected on day 63 after the first injection. Between 29 July and 7 August 2020, Cohort 1b enrolled fewer than 30 adults aged 18-55 years at one site in Boston, USA. As a vaccine, Ad26.COV2.S was a replication-incompetent adenovirus type 26 vector that expressed a prefusion-stabilized SARS-CoV-2 spike protein derived from the original Wuhan strain. About this clone: Its antigen has not been determined. There are no base qualities to consult, and no much larger clone falls within one base.

From a lookup of the germline V gene, CDR1 and CDR2 are SGHTS and YDEGEE. The junction shows trimming of 4 bases on V and 2 bases on J, and the gene matches do not reach 4 bases of it. From its cysteine to its phenylalanine, the CDR3 spans 15 amino acids. CDR3 DNA is the only sequence kept; it has 45 bases, read in frame from the first base. Results and caveats for the whole study, not just this receptor: Substantial breadth of spike-specific CD8+ and CD4+ T cell responses was reported after vaccination. Compared with placebo recipients, Ad26.COV2.S recipients showed higher spike-specific TCR breadth (P = 0.0014). Comparable non-spike TCR breadth was observed between vaccine and placebo recipients, consistent with only spike being contained in the vaccine. Comparing responses between vaccine doses or regimens was not something the study was powered to do. According to the authors, total T cell responses may have been underestimated by the TCR breadth and depth analyses.

This receptor chain uses TRBV5-8 and TRBJ1-5; 9 central bases correspond to TRBD1. Source: peripheral blood, taken in a trial of Ad26.COV2.S vaccine versus placebo. The source is a person between 18 and 60 years old who received the Ad26.COV2.S COVID-19 vaccine or a placebo. The nucleotide sequence is given as TGTGCCAGCAGCCCCCGGGACAGGGGCAATCAGCCCCAGCATTTT. Its amino acids are CASSPRDRGNQPQHF. With the rest looked up from the reference TRBV5-8 and TRBJ1-5 genes rather than sequenced, the full variable domain is EAGVTQSPTHLIKTRGQQATLRCSPISGHTSVYWYQQALGLGLQFLLWYDEGEERNRGNFPPRFSGRQFPNYSSELNVNALELEDSALYLCASSPRDRGNQPQHFGDGTRLSIL.